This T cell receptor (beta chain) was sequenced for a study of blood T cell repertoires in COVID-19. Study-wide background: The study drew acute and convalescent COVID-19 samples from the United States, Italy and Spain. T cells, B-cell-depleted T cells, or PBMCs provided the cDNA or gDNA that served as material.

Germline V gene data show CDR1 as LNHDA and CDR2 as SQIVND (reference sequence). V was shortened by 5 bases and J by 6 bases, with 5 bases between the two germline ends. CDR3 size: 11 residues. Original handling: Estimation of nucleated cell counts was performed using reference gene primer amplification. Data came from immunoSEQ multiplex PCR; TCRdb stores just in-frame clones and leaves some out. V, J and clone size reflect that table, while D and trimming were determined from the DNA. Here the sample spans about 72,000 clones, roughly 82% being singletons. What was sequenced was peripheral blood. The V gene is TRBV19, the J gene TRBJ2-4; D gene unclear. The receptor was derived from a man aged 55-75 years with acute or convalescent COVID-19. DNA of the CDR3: TGTGCCAGTAGTGCACTAAACATTCAGTACTTC. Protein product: CASSALNIQYF.